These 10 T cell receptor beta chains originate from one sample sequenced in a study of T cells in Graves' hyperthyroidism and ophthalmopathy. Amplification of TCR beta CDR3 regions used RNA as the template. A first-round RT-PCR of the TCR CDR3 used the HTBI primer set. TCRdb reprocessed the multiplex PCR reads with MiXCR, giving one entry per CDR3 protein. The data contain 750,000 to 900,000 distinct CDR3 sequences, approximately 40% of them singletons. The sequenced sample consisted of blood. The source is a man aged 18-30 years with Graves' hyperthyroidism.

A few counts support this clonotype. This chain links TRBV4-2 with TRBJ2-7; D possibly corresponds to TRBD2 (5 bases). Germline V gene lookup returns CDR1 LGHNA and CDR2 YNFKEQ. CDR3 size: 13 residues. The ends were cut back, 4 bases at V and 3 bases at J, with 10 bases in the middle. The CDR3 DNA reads TGTGCCAGCAGCCGTAATGACTACTACGAGCAGTACTTC. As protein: CASSRNDYYEQYF.

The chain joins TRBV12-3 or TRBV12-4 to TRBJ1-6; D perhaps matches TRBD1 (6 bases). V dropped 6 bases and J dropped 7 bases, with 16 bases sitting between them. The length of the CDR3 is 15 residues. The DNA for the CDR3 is TGTGCCAGCAGAACACAGGGTGGTGACAATTCACCCCTCCACTTT. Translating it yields CASRTQGGDNSPLHF.

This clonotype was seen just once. The CDR3 sequence is CATEDTGGNSGTQYF. CDR3 sequence (DNA): TGTGCCACCGAGGATACAGGAGGAAATAGTGGGACCCAGTACTTC. This chain uses TRBV24-1 with TRBJ2-5; either TRBD1 or TRBD2 may fit D (5 bases each). The CDR3 spans 15 residues. Germline V gene sequence: CDR1 KGHDR, CDR2 SFDVKD. V was cut by 9 bases and J by 7 bases, with 23 bases left in between.

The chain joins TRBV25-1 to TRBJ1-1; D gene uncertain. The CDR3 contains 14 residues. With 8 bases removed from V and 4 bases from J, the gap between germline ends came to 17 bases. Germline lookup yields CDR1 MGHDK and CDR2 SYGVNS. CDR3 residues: CASSTSGRGTEAFF. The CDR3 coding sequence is TGTGCCAGCTCCACATCCGGGAGAGGCACTGAAGCTTTCTTT.

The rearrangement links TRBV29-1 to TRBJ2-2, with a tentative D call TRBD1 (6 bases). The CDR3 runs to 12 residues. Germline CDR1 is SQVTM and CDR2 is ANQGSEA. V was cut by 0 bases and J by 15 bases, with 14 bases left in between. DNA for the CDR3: TGCAGCGTTGAAGATCACGCAGGGGAATTGTTTTTT. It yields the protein CSVEDHAGELFF.

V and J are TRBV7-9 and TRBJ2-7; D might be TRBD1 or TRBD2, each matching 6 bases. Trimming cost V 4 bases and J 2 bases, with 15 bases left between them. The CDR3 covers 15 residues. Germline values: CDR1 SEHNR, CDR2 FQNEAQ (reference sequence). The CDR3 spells CASSSGASRPYEQYF. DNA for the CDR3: TGTGCCAGCAGCTCGGGGGCTAGCAGGCCCTACGAGCAGTACTTC. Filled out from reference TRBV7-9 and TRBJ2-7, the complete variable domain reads DTGVSQNPRHKITKRGQNVTFRCDPISEHNRLYWYRQTLGQGPEFLTYFQNEAQLEKSRLLSDRFSAERPKGSFSTLEIQRTEQGDSAMYLCASSSGASRPYEQYFGPGTRLTVT.

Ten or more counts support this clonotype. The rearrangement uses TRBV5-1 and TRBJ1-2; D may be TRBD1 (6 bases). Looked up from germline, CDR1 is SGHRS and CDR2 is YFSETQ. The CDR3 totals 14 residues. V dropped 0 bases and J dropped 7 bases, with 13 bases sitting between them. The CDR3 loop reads CASSLARGKSGYTF. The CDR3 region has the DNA TGCGCCAGCAGCTTGGCCAGGGGAAAAAGTGGCTACACCTTC.

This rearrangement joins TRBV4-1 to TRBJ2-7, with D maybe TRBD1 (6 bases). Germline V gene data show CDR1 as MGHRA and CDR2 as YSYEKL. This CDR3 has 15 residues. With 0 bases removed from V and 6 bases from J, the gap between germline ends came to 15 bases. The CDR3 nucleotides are TGCGCCAGCAGCCAAGACGATGGGCAGGGGCTCGAGCAGTACTTC. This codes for CASSQDDGQGLEQYF.

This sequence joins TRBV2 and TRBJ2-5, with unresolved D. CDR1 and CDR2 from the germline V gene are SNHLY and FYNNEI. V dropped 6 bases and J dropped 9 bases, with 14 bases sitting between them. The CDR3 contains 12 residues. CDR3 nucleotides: TGTGCCAGCAGGTTAGACGGTCAGCCCCAGTACTTC. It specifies CASRLDGQPQYF.

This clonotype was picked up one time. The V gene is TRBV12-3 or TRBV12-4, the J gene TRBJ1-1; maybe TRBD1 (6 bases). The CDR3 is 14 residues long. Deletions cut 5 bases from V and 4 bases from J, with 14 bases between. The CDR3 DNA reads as TGTGCCAGCAGTGAAGAGGGGGAAATCACTGAAGCTTTCTTT. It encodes CASSEEGEITEAFF.